The 7 T cell receptor beta chains below were found in one sample sequenced in a study of T cell changes during pregnancy in multiple sclerosis (dated by TCRdb to between 2018 and 2021). Library preparation used the immunoSEQ multiplex PCR assay. Here the immuneACCESS table is served through TCRdb, limited to in-frame sequences with V and J called. Missing clones are a known gap in these copies; in checked studies unresolved V genes cover under half, and the rest lacks a known reason. Recorded for this sample are 65,000 to 80,000 clones; approximately 90% of them occurred a single time. The top ten constitute around 1.5% of the sample. This sample comprised peripheral blood, obtained in the third trimester of pregnancy. All receptors derive from a female donor with multiple sclerosis, enrolled in a pregnancy study.

V is TRBV2 and J is TRBJ2-7; no reliable D call. Per the germline V gene, CDR1 is SNHLY and CDR2 is FYNNEI. Trimming left V 4 bases short and J 0 bases short, with 10 bases between. CDR3 size: 14 residues. Written as DNA, the CDR3 is TGTGCCAGCAGTGTTCGAGACTTCTCCTACGAGCAGTACTTC. Amino acids: CASSVRDFSYEQYF.

This clone was detected only once. V and J are TRBV5-1 and TRBJ1-2, with D unresolved. The CDR3 extends over 14 amino acids. Germline loops: CDR1 SGHRS, CDR2 YFSETQ. Trimming shortened V by 5 bases and J by 0 bases, and 11 bases separated the two germline ends. The CDR3 sequence is CASSQSYANYGYTF. The DNA for the CDR3 is TGCGCCAGCAGTCAGTCTTACGCTAACTATGGCTACACCTTC.

The V call is TRBV9, the J call TRBJ1-2; 9 bases agree with TRBD1. The CDR3 covers 15 residues. Germline V lookup: CDR1 SGDLS, CDR2 YYNGEE. Unmatched junction bases numbered 9, after V lost 3 bases and J lost 6 bases. CDR3 sequence reads: CASSGLTGGTHGYTF. The CDR3 DNA sequence: TGTGCCAGCAGCGGACTGACAGGGGGTACACATGGCTACACCTTC.

The chain couples TRBV7-6 to TRBJ2-3, with 7 bases matching TRBD1. CDR1 and CDR2 (germline): SGHVS, FNYEAQ. Unmatched junction bases numbered 3, after V lost 1 base and J lost 2 bases. This CDR3 is built from 15 residues. The CDR3 spells CASSLGRGYTDTQYF. CDR3 DNA: TGTGCCAGCAGCTTAGGCAGGGGGTACACAGATACGCAGTATTTT.

This chain connects TRBV19 to TRBJ1-2; D possibly corresponds to TRBD1 (5 bases). V was cut by 5 bases and J by 4 bases, with 17 bases left in between. CDR1 and CDR2 from the germline V gene are LNHDA and SQIVND (reference sequence). CDR3 size: 15 residues. CDR3 nucleotide sequence: TGTGCCAGTAGTCCTATAACTGGGGCCCCCTATGGCTACACCTTC. It is translated as CASSPITGAPYGYTF. Using reference TRBV19 and TRBJ1-2 for the parts outside the CDR3, the full variable domain is DGGITQSPKYLFRKEGQNVTLSCEQNLNHDAMYWYRQDPGQGLRLIYYSQIVNDFQKGDIAEGYSVSREKKESFPLTVTSAQKNPTAFYLCASSPITGAPYGYTFGSGTRLTVV.

The chain is built from TRBV6-1 and TRBJ2-1; no firm D call. Trimming took off 6 bases at V and 0 bases at J, with 12 bases between the two ends. Germline values: CDR1 MNHNS, CDR2 SASEGT. The CDR3 length is 15 residues. The DNA of the CDR3 is TGTGCCAGCAGGTTTGGTGCGGACTCCTACAATGAGCAGTTCTTC. Its translation: CASRFGADSYNEQFF.

This chain links TRBV4-1 with TRBJ1-6; D is uncertain. The V end was cut by 0 bases, the J end by 8 bases, with 11 bases between. The germline V gene has CDR1 MGHRA and CDR2 YSYEKL. This CDR3 is 15 amino acids long. CDR3 nucleotides: TGCGCCAGCAGCCAAGAAGGAAGCGGGGATTCACCCCTCCACTTT. It yields the protein CASSQEGSGDSPLHF.